These T cell receptor beta chains were read from a single sample in a study of cytomegalovirus exposure and HLA in healthy donors. Generated by immunoSEQ multiplex PCR, the TCRdb table keeps only in-frame clones and is missing some. The sample has 200,000 to 300,000 clones; around 80% are singletons. The sample was PBMCs. The source of these receptors is a boy aged 10-17 years in good health and CMV-seronegative. CDR3s include the opening cysteine and the closing phenylalanine or tryptophan. The order of the fields is J gene, V gene, D gene, CDR3 DNA, CDR3 protein. D genes are given only for firm matches.

J gene: TRBJ1-2; V gene: TRBV10-3; D gene: .; CDR3 DNA: TGTGCCATCAGGGTACAGGGTTCCTATGGCTACACCTTC; CDR3 protein: CAIRVQGSYGYTF
J gene: TRBJ2-5; V gene: TRBV6-5; D gene: .; CDR3 DNA: TGTGCCAGCAGTTACTCGATTAGCGGTAGTGGGGAGACCCAGTACTTC; CDR3 protein: CASSYSISGSGETQYF
J gene: TRBJ1-2; V gene: TRBV6-5; D gene: .; CDR3 DNA: TGTGCCAGCAGTAAAACAGTAATACCGAACTATGGCTACACCTTC; CDR3 protein: CASSKTVIPNYGYTF
J gene: TRBJ2-7; V gene: TRBV5-6; D gene: TRBD1; CDR3 DNA: TGTGCCAGCAGCCAGGCAGGGGGCGGCGAGCAGTACTTC; CDR3 protein: CASSQAGGGEQYF
J gene: TRBJ1-3; V gene: TRBV30; D gene: .; CDR3 DNA: TGTGCCTGGAGTGTGAGGCGGGACCTCTCTGGAAACACCATATATTTT; CDR3 protein: CAWSVRRDLSGNTIYF
J gene: TRBJ1-6; V gene: TRBV27; D gene: .; CDR3 DNA: TGTGCCAGCAAGCAGGGGCCAAGAGATTCACCCCTCCACTTT; CDR3 protein: CASKQGPRDSPLHF
J gene: TRBJ1-6; V gene: TRBV5-1; D gene: TRBD1; CDR3 DNA: TGCGCCAGCAGCTTGGAGGGGGGCAGGGGGCTTTTGTTTTCACCCCTCCACTTT; CDR3 protein: CASSLEGGRGLLFSPLHF
J gene: TRBJ1-2; V gene: TRBV4-1; D gene: .; CDR3 DNA: TGCGCCAGCAGCCAGCCTATGGAGGGCTACACCTTC; CDR3 protein: CASSQPMEGYTF
J gene: TRBJ1-1; V gene: TRBV5-6; D gene: TRBD1; CDR3 DNA: TGTGCCAGCAGCTTAGGGGGCCCGACTGAAGCTTTCTTT; CDR3 protein: CASSLGGPTEAFF
J gene: TRBJ2-4; V gene: TRBV7-3; D gene: .; CDR3 DNA: TGTGCCAGCAGCCTGGGCCTTCTGGGCAAAAACATTCAGTACTTC; CDR3 protein: CASSLGLLGKNIQYF
J gene: TRBJ2-7; V gene: TRBV4-1; D gene: TRBD2; CDR3 DNA: TGCGCCAGCAGCCGGGGGGTGGGGGGGACTGCGGACTACGAGCAGTACTTC; CDR3 protein: CASSRGVGGTADYEQYF
J gene: TRBJ2-7; V gene: TRBV27; D gene: .; CDR3 DNA: TGTGCCAGCAGTTTATGGTACCCAGGGTTAGGGTACGAGCAGTACTTC; CDR3 protein: CASSLWYPGLGYEQYF
J gene: TRBJ2-7; V gene: TRBV27; D gene: TRBD2; CDR3 DNA: TGTGCCAGCAGTTTATTCAAAGCGGGACTAGCGGGATACTACGAGCAGTACTTC; CDR3 protein: CASSLFKAGLAGYYEQYF
J gene: TRBJ2-3; V gene: TRBV5-6; D gene: TRBD2; CDR3 DNA: TGTGCCAGCAGCTCCGGGACTAGCGGGCGAAGATCGCAGTATTTT; CDR3 protein: CASSSGTSGRRSQYF
J gene: TRBJ1-1; V gene: TRBV6-5; D gene: .; CDR3 DNA: TGTGCCAGCAGTTATCAGGACAAGAGCACTGAAGCTTTCTTT; CDR3 protein: CASSYQDKSTEAFF
J gene: TRBJ2-5; V gene: TRBV5-8; D gene: .; CDR3 DNA: TGTGCCAGCAGCTCAGGACAGCATCTTCAAGAGACCCAGTACTTC; CDR3 protein: CASSSGQHLQETQYF
J gene: TRBJ1-2; V gene: TRBV10-3; D gene: .; CDR3 DNA: TGTGCCATCAGTGAGTTCCAGTTGCAGGTTTTTGATGGCTACACCTTC; CDR3 protein: CAISEFQLQVFDGYTF